One sample yielded the 21 T cell receptor beta chains listed below, sequenced in a study of persistence of HIV-infected CD4 T cells. Their antigen targets remain unknown. Overlapping HIV-1 Gag 15-mer peptides at about 1 ug per peptide per mL were used. Sorting selected CD4+ T cells upregulating both CD40 ligand and CD69. The libraries were made with immunoSEQ version 4 in survey mode. Generated by immunoSEQ multiplex PCR, the TCRdb table keeps only in-frame clones and is missing some. The profile shows fewer than 35,000 clones, 70% of them singletons. The specimen was CD4+ T cells sorted from PBMCs after roughly 18-hour stimulation, collected from a patient who received antiretroviral therapy. The receptors shown here come from an adult man with HIV who was CMV-seropositive.

The chain links TRBV4-2 to TRBJ1-2; D is ambiguous. Trimming shortened V by 0 bases and J by 8 bases, and 13 bases separated the two germline ends. From germline, CDR1 is LGHNA and CDR2 YNFKEQ. The CDR3 has 14 amino acids. CDR3 nucleotide sequence: TGTGCCAGCAGCCAAGATGGCGGCCGCCGAGGCTACACCTTC. This translates into CASSQDGGRRGYTF.

This clone was recorded only once. The V call is TRBV4-2, the J call TRBJ1-3; a possible D gene is TRBD1 (5 bases). V was shortened by 2 bases and J by 0 bases, with 11 bases between the two germline ends. Per the germline V gene, CDR1 is LGHNA and CDR2 is YNFKEQ. The CDR3 is 16 residues long. CDR3 region: CASSQPTGSSGNTIYF. Here the CDR3 DNA reads TGTGCCAGCAGCCAACCCACAGGAAGCTCTGGAAACACCATATATTTT.

This clone has a handful of counts. At the DNA level, this CDR3 is encoded by other sequences in the same sample as well. The genes are TRBV3-1 (or the pseudogene TRBV3-2) and TRBJ1-5; no clear D. Trimming removed 1 base from V and 9 bases from J, with 10 bases in between. Germline CDR1 LGHDT, CDR2 YNNKEL (reference sequence). CDR3 length: 13 amino acids. This chain's CDR3 is CASSQAPQGPQHF. The CDR3 DNA sequence: TGTGCCAGCAGCCAAGCCCCCCAAGGGCCCCAGCATTTT.

The V and J genes are TRBV19 and TRBJ2-7, with 12 nucleotides matching TRBD2. The V segment lost 3 bases and the J segment 0 bases; nucleotides outside the gene matches: 6. Germline V lookup: CDR1 LNHDA, CDR2 SQIVND (reference sequence). CDR3 length: 17 residues. The CDR3 region is CASSMTSGGESSYEQYF. CDR3 coding DNA: TGTGCCAGTAGTATGACTAGCGGGGGAGAGTCCTCCTACGAGCAGTACTTC.

This sequence joins TRBV19 and TRBJ2-1, with D possibly TRBD1 on 6 matching bases. Germline V gene sequence: CDR1 LNHDA, CDR2 SQIVND (reference sequence). V lost 9 bases to trimming and J lost 5 bases, with 17 bases between them. The CDR3 totals 14 residues. The CDR3 region has the DNA TGTGCCAGCTCCACAGGGAGAATTGACAATGAGCAGTTCTTC. This sequence encodes CASSTGRIDNEQFF.

The chain combines TRBV3-1 (or the pseudogene TRBV3-2) with TRBJ1-3; TRBD1 might be the D (5 bases). Trimming took off 1 base at V and 4 bases at J, with 11 bases between the two ends. The CDR3 consists of 15 residues. Germline assignment: CDR1 LGHDT and CDR2 YNNKEL (reference sequence). The CDR3 DNA reads as TGTGCCAGCAGCCAAGGGGACGCGGGAGGAAACACCATATATTTT. Its protein product is CASSQGDAGGNTIYF.

The V and J genes are TRBV18 and TRBJ2-4; D is ambiguous. The CDR3 consists of 14 residues. Trimming took 0 bases from V and 8 from J, leaving 11 bases between them. Germline V gene sequence: CDR1 KGHSH, CDR2 LQKENI. The CDR3 loop reads CASSPPSARDIQYF. CDR3 nucleotide sequence: TGTGCCAGCTCACCACCGTCGGCCCGGGACATTCAGTACTTC.

The J gene is TRBJ1-6, the V gene TRBV3-1 (or the pseudogene TRBV3-2); D is uncertain. V was cut by 3 bases and J by 1 base, with 13 bases left in between. The germline CDR1 and CDR2 sequences are LGHDT and YNNKEL (reference sequence). This CDR3 comprises 17 residues. CDR3: CASSQGAGMSYNSPLHF. CDR3 sequence (DNA): TGTGCCAGCAGCCAGGGTGCGGGCATGTCCTATAATTCACCCCTCCACTTT.

This chain links TRBV6-5 with TRBJ1-4; 9 bases match TRBD1. The CDR3 runs 14 residues. The germline V gene has CDR1 MNHEY and CDR2 SVGAGI. After removal of 6 bases from V and 2 bases from J, the junction contained 1 base not matched to a gene. The CDR3 DNA reads as TGTGCCAGCAGGACAGGGGGGACTAATGAAAAACTGTTTTTT. Protein product: CASRTGGTNEKLFF.

This chain joins TRBV6-1 and TRBJ2-1, with a possible D match to TRBD2 (6 bases). CDR1 is MNHNS, CDR2 SASEGT, per germline. Trimming took 2 bases from V and 7 from J, leaving 27 bases between them. The CDR3 length is 19 residues. CDR3 coding DNA: TGTGCCAGCAGTGAAAATTTCGTGGAGCGACTAGGATCTCCTAATGAGCAGTTCTTC. This sequence encodes CASSENFVERLGSPNEQFF.

The rearrangement uses TRBV19 and TRBJ1-1; D is perhaps TRBD1 (5 bases). The CDR3 loop spans 15 amino acids. Germline values: CDR1 LNHDA, CDR2 SQIVND (reference sequence). Trimming took off 6 bases at V and 0 bases at J, with 14 bases between the two ends. The CDR3 DNA is TGTGCCAGTAGATTCGACAGTAACTTGAACACTGAAGCTTTCTTT. Its translation is CASRFDSNLNTEAFF.

The genes are TRBV2 and TRBJ1-1; D may be TRBD1 (5 bases). This CDR3 is 16 amino acids long. V was trimmed by 4 bases and J by 2 bases, leaving 17 bases between them. Germline V gene sequence: CDR1 SNHLY, CDR2 FYNNEI. CDR3 DNA sequence: TGTGCCAGCAGTGGCCGCCCCCCGGGGCTTAACACTGAAGCTTTCTTT. Translation: CASSGRPPGLNTEAFF. The complete variable domain, with remaining parts taken from reference TRBV2 and TRBJ1-1, reads EPEVTQTPSHQVTQMGQEVILRCVPISNHLYFYWYRQILGQKVEFLVSFYNNEISEKSEIFDDQFSVERPDGSNFTLKIRSTKLEDSAMYFCASSGRPPGLNTEAFFGQGTRLTVV.

This chain joins TRBV5-1 and TRBJ1-4, with 8 bases fitting TRBD1. The J segment lost 7 bases and the V segment lost 3 bases, leaving 8 bases of the junction unmatched. Germline lookup yields CDR1 SGHRS and CDR2 YFSETQ. The CDR3 is 15 amino acids. As DNA, the CDR3 is TGCGCCAGCAGCTCTGGACAGGGTGGGACTGAAAAACTGTTTTTT. Amino acid sequence: CASSSGQGGTEKLFF.

This chain joins TRBV3-1 (or the pseudogene TRBV3-2) and TRBJ2-7; the D is unclear. CDR3 length equals 14 residues. V dropped 3 bases and J dropped 0 bases, with 9 bases sitting between them. Germline values: CDR1 LGHDT, CDR2 YNNKEL (reference sequence). The DNA for the CDR3 is TGTGCCAGCAGCCAGGACGGTGGCTCCTACGAGCAGTACTTC. Its protein product is CASSQDGGSYEQYF.

A few counts support this clone. The chain has TRBV7-7 and TRBJ1-3; a weak D match, TRBD1 (5 bases). The germline V and J ends were trimmed by 5 bases and 0 bases, with 14 bases remaining between them. Germline CDR1 reads SSHAT; CDR2 reads FNYEAQ (reference sequence). The CDR3 is made up of 16 amino acids. The CDR3 nucleotides are TGTGCCAGCAGCGAAGGGACGGCTAACTCTGGAAACACCATATATTTT. Its translation: CASSEGTANSGNTIYF.

This chain joins TRBV5-1 and TRBJ2-7; 11 nucleotides align to TRBD2. V lost 0 bases, J lost 1 base, and 6 bases stayed unmatched. CDR3 length equals 17 residues. Germline V gives CDR1 SGHRS, CDR2 YFSETQ. The CDR3 is CASSLALAGGLSYEQYF. DNA of the CDR3: TGCGCCAGCAGCTTGGCGCTAGCGGGGGGTCTTTCCTACGAGCAGTACTTC.

V is TRBV9 and J is TRBJ2-1; the match to TRBD1 covers 7 bases. CDR3 length: 15 residues. Trimming at V came to 4 bases and at J to 4 bases, leaving 8 bases not matched to a gene. Germline V CDR1 and CDR2: SGDLS, YYNGEE. This CDR3 reads CASSIRDRVYNEQFF. The CDR3 DNA reads as TGTGCCAGCAGCATCCGGGACAGAGTTTACAATGAGCAGTTCTTC.

This chain joins TRBV12-3 or TRBV12-4 and TRBJ2-1; TRBD2 matches 7 bases. The V and J ends lost 3 bases and 10 bases, in that order; junction bases with no gene match: 3. This CDR3 contains 12 residues. The CDR3 protein is CASSLTGREQFF. CDR3 DNA: TGTGCCAGCAGTTTGACCGGGAGGGAGCAGTTCTTC.

V and J are TRBV2 and TRBJ1-6; D uncertain. Germline CDR1 is SNHLY and CDR2 is FYNNEI. Trimming shortened V by 4 bases and J by 11 bases, and 18 bases separated the two germline ends. The CDR3 covers 15 residues. In DNA form, the CDR3 reads TGTGCCAGCAGTGCGTCCCAGGCTGTTCGGACACCCCTCCACTTT. It codes for CASSASQAVRTPLHF. Full variable domain (rest looked up from reference TRBV2 and TRBJ1-6): EPEVTQTPSHQVTQMGQEVILRCVPISNHLYFYWYRQILGQKVEFLVSFYNNEISEKSEIFDDQFSVERPDGSNFTLKIRSTKLEDSAMYFCASSASQAVRTPLHFGNGTRLTVT.

The chain is built from TRBV7-9 and TRBJ1-3, with D unresolved. This CDR3 has 15 residues. V was cut by 4 bases and J by 0 bases, with 10 bases left in between. Looked up from germline, CDR1 is SEHNR and CDR2 is FQNEAQ (reference sequence). This chain's CDR3 is CASSWTASSGNTIYF. CDR3 DNA: TGTGCCAGCAGCTGGACGGCGAGCTCTGGAAACACCATATATTTT.

The gene calls are TRBV6-5 and TRBJ1-2; D gene uncertain. The CDR3 contains 14 residues. Trimming pared 5 bases from V and 3 bases from J, leaving 13 bases between. Germline V gene data show CDR1 as MNHEY and CDR2 as SVGAGI. Here the CDR3 reads CASSPSTWDYGYTF. The CDR3 coding sequence is TGTGCCAGCAGTCCATCTACATGGGACTATGGCTACACCTTC.